Following are 24 T cell receptor beta chains from one sample sequenced in a study of blood T cells in healthy people across ages. Primed by a sample-barcoded 5' primer and a J-beta primer mix, a second PCR proceeded for 7 to 11 cycles. TCRdb processed the 5' RACE reads anew with MiXCR; each CDR3 protein has one entry. The table lists some 700,000 distinct CDR3 sequences, roughly 20% of them singletons. The sequenced sample consisted of blood. Receptor source: a man aged 70 or older in good health.

This clonotype was observed a handful of times. V and J are TRBV5-5 and TRBJ1-5; maybe TRBD1 (5 bases). Germline CDR1 reads SGHKS; CDR2 reads YYEKEE (reference sequence). The CDR3 extends over 15 amino acids. Trimming stripped 1 base from V and 5 bases from J, with 13 bases between. The CDR3 sequence: CASSLSQGGDQPQHF. CDR3 DNA: TGTGCCAGCAGCTTGTCGCAGGGCGGCGATCAGCCCCAGCATTTT.

This clonotype was picked up many times. The V gene is TRBV5-1, the J gene TRBJ1-4, with 12 bases identical to TRBD1. The length of the CDR3 is 19 residues. Trimming took 4 bases from V and 5 from J; bases not matched to a gene: 15. The germline V gene encodes CDR1 SGHRS and CDR2 YFSETQ. The CDR3 sequence: CASSLTGTGGAWGNEKLFF. DNA of the CDR3: TGCGCCAGCAGCCTGACCGGGACAGGGGGCGCGTGGGGGAATGAAAAACTGTTTTTT.

The J gene is TRBJ1-2, the V gene TRBV29-1; 7 bases align to TRBD1. Germline CDR1 and CDR2: SQVTM and ANQGSEA. V shed 3 bases and J 2 bases; nucleotides not matched to a gene: 3. This CDR3 spans 13 amino acids. The CDR3 DNA sequence: TGCAGCGTTGACCCGACAGGGAACTATGGCTACACCTTC. Amino acid sequence: CSVDPTGNYGYTF.

This chain joins TRBV4-2 and TRBJ2-3; 11 bases line up with TRBD2. The length of the CDR3 is 16 residues. Trimming at V came to 2 bases and at J to 2 bases, leaving 3 bases not matched to a gene. Germline V gives CDR1 LGHNA, CDR2 YNFKEQ. CDR3 region: CASSQTTSGDTDTQYF. In DNA form, the CDR3 reads TGTGCCAGCAGCCAAACGACTAGCGGGGACACAGATACGCAGTATTTT.

The chain recombines TRBV29-1 with TRBJ2-1; TRBD1 or TRBD2 may be the D gene (5 bases each). This CDR3 is built from 14 residues. The germline gives CDR1 SQVTM, CDR2 ANQGSEA. Between the trimmed V and J ends, which lost 4 bases and 0 bases, there was a span of 10 bases. The CDR3 region is CSVGGGSSYNEQFF. For the CDR3, the DNA is TGCAGCGTTGGTGGGGGAAGCTCCTACAATGAGCAGTTCTTC.

The table lists this clonotype with many counts. The J gene is TRBJ2-3, the V gene TRBV10-3, with 9 bases lining up with TRBD2. V lost 2 bases to trimming and J lost 3 bases; unmatched junction nucleotides: 6. Germline CDR1 is ENHRY and CDR2 is SYGVKD. This CDR3 is built from 16 residues. The CDR3 coding sequence is TGTGCCATCAGTGAGGGATCTAGCGGGGCGACAGATACGCAGTATTTT. It codes for CAISEGSSGATDTQYF.

The chain is built from TRBV27 and TRBJ1-5; possibly TRBD1 for D (5 bases). Germline V CDR1 and CDR2: MNHEY, SMNVEV (reference sequence). The CDR3 sequence is 12 residues long. V lost 4 bases and J lost 7, with 8 bases in between. The DNA for the CDR3 is TGTGCCAGCAGTTCAGGGTTCCAGCCCCAGCATTTT. This encodes CASSSGFQPQHF.

The chain links TRBV7-2 to TRBJ2-5; D not certain. The J call may be mistaken, given a closer DNA end match to TRBJ2-1. CDR1 SGHTA and CDR2 FQGNSA come from the germline V gene. The CDR3 consists of 16 residues. The CDR3 DNA reads TGTGCCAGCAGCTTAGATGGCCCTCGCGCTCGGGATGAGCAGTTCTTC. As protein: CASSLDGPRARDEQFF.

This clonotype showed up just a few times. The gene calls are TRBV30 and TRBJ2-1; 10 bases match TRBD2. The CDR3 is 13 residues long. CDR1 is GTSNPN and CDR2 is SVGIG in the germline V gene (reference sequence). V lost 4 bases and J lost 6; bases outside the gene matches: 3. In DNA form, the CDR3 reads TGTGCCTGGAATGGACTAGCGGCCAATGAGCAGTTCTTC. This translates into CAWNGLAANEQFF.

There are many counts of this clonotype. This chain links TRBV29-1 with TRBJ2-1; tentative D call: TRBD2 (5 bases). The CDR3 spans 13 residues. Germline lookup yields CDR1 SQVTM and CDR2 ANQGSEA. V lost 4 bases to trimming and J lost 4 bases, with 11 bases between them. The CDR3 DNA reads as TGCAGCGTTGTCCGCCCGGGATACAATGAGCAGTTCTTC. It encodes CSVVRPGYNEQFF.

This chain's CDR3 is CASSSSDEQFF. The DNA of the CDR3 is TGTGCCAGTAGCTCGAGCGATGAGCAGTTCTTC. V is TRBV19 and J is TRBJ2-7; the D is unclear. The DNA end lines up better with TRBJ2-1; the J call may be wrong. Germline V gene sequence: CDR1 LNHDA, CDR2 SQIVND (reference sequence). CDR3 length equals 11 residues.

This clonotype was counted a few times. The rearrangement links TRBV2 to TRBJ2-3; D remains ambiguous. Between the trimmed V and J ends, which lost 4 bases and 4 bases, there was a span of 12 bases. This CDR3 has 14 residues. Germline V gene sequence: CDR1 SNHLY, CDR2 FYNNEI. The CDR3 region has the DNA TGTGCCAGCAGTGGGGGTAGGTCAGCAGATACGCAGTATTTT. Translated, it gives CASSGGRSADTQYF.

This clonotype was seen only a few times. The chain links TRBV12-3 or TRBV12-4 to TRBJ1-1; TRBD1 is a possible D gene (5 bases). V lost 6 bases and J 1 base, leaving 12 bases between the germline ends. The CDR3 runs to 14 residues. The CDR3 is CASSPGGPNTEAFF. DNA for the CDR3: TGTGCCAGCAGCCCGGGGGGACCGAACACTGAAGCTTTCTTT.

This clonotype was counted between two and nine times. The chain has TRBV12-3 or TRBV12-4 and TRBJ1-4, with 11 bases that match TRBD1. After removal of 5 bases from V and 0 bases from J, the junction contained 11 bases not matched to a gene. CDR3 length: 19 residues. CDR3 residues: CASSPGTGGNYATNEKLFF. As DNA, the CDR3 is TGTGCCAGCAGTCCAGGGACAGGGGGGAACTATGCAACTAATGAAAAACTGTTTTTT.

This clonotype was seen at least ten times. The chain is built from TRBV6-5 and TRBJ2-1; 9 bases are shared with TRBD2. The CDR3 is 16 residues long. Per the germline V gene, CDR1 is MNHEY and CDR2 is SVGAGI. V lost 4 bases, J lost 3 bases, and 7 bases stayed unmatched. This chain's CDR3 is CASSSPGTSIYNEQFF. The CDR3 nucleotides read TGTGCCAGCAGTTCTCCCGGGACTAGCATCTACAATGAGCAGTTCTTC.

Ten or more counts support this clonotype. This chain links TRBV7-8 with TRBJ2-7; 10 bases are shared with TRBD1. The germline CDR1 and CDR2 sequences are SGHVS and FQNEAQ. J lost 3 bases, V lost 5 bases, and 4 bases had no gene match. The CDR3 runs to 14 residues. The CDR3 nucleotides read TGTGCCAGCAGCCTGGGACAGGGGTTCTACGAGCAGTACTTC. It encodes CASSLGQGFYEQYF.

This chain joins TRBV11-2 and TRBJ2-5, with D perhaps given as TRBD1 or TRBD2 (5 bases each). Germline lookup yields CDR1 SGHAT and CDR2 FQNNGV. V dropped 4 bases and J dropped 4 bases, with 16 bases sitting between them. This CDR3 region has 15 residues. CDR3 DNA: TGTGCCAGCAGCTACGGGACGAACCCGACAGAGACCCAGTACTTC. Its translation: CASSYGTNPTETQYF.

This clonotype was found a few times. Here the CDR3 reads CASSQVAGQGSDTQYF. CDR3 DNA: TGCGCCAGCAGCCAAGTAGCGGGACAGGGCTCAGATACGCAGTATTTT. J is TRBJ2-3 and V is TRBV4-3, with D maybe TRBD1 (9 bases). The length of the CDR3 is 16 residues. Trimming stripped 1 base from V and 4 bases from J, with 15 bases between. CDR1 is LGHNA, CDR2 YSLEER, per germline.

This clonotype has more than one count but fewer than ten. V and J are TRBV10-3 and TRBJ2-1, with 8 bases matching TRBD2. In germline, CDR1 is ENHRY, CDR2 SYGVKD. J lost 1 base, V lost 11 bases, and 7 bases had no gene match. The CDR3 has 14 residues. CDR3 nucleotides: TGTGCCTCCCGGGGGGGGCAGTCCTACAATGAGCAGTTCTTC. Encoded protein: CASRGGQSYNEQFF.

This chain uses TRBV7-9 with TRBJ1-2; 7 bases are a match to TRBD1. Trimming took 3 bases from V and 8 from J; bases not matched to a gene: 3. The germline CDR1 and CDR2 sequences are SEHNR and FQNEAQ (reference sequence). The CDR3 is 12 residues long. The CDR3 sequence: CASSFRGDGYTF. In nucleotides, the CDR3 is TGTGCCAGCAGCTTCAGGGGGGACGGCTACACCTTC. Full variable domain (missing parts from reference TRBV7-9 and TRBJ1-2): DTGVSQNPRHKITKRGQNVTFRCDPISEHNRLYWYRQTLGQGPEFLTYFQNEAQLEKSRLLSDRFSAERPKGSFSTLEIQRTEQGDSAMYLCASSFRGDGYTFGSGTRLTVV.

This clonotype was seen only a few times. V and J are TRBV13 and TRBJ2-3; the match to TRBD1 covers 7 bases. Germline CDR1 PRHDT, CDR2 FYEKMQ (reference sequence). Germline trimming cut 0 bases from V and 2 bases from J; bases unmatched to any gene: 5. This CDR3 spans 16 amino acids. The CDR3 is CASSLGGGPTTDTQYF. In DNA form, the CDR3 reads TGTGCCAGCAGCTTAGGAGGGGGCCCTACCACAGATACGCAGTATTTT.

There are a few counts of this clonotype. V usage is TRBV12-3 or TRBV12-4 and J usage is TRBJ2-4; unclear D gene. This CDR3 has 16 residues. V gave up 6 bases and J gave up 6 bases, with 21 bases separating them. DNA of the CDR3: TGTGCCAGCAGCGAGAACGACGGACCGGTTCCAAACATTCAGTACTTC. Its protein product is CASSENDGPVPNIQYF.

This clonotype was recorded a few times. The chain is built from TRBV6-6 and TRBJ1-1, with TRBD1 identical over 8 bases. Germline CDR1 is MNHNY and CDR2 is SVGAGI (reference sequence). This CDR3 has 14 residues. J lost 6 bases, V lost 5 bases, and 8 bases had no gene match. CDR3 coding DNA: TGTGCCAGCAGTACAGGGGGAGTGGGGGCTGAAGCTTTCTTT. It codes for CASSTGGVGAEAFF.

The chain links TRBV12-3 or TRBV12-4 to TRBJ1-1; D not certain. With 3 bases removed from V and 0 bases from J, the gap between germline ends came to 14 bases. CDR3 length: 16 residues. The DNA for the CDR3 is TGTGCCAGCAGTTTTGGCAAAGGGAGTTTGAACACTGAAGCTTTCTTT. The encoded protein is CASSFGKGSLNTEAFF.